The rows below give T cell receptor beta chains drawn from one sample of a study of T cells in Graves' hyperthyroidism and ophthalmopathy. TCRdb used MiXCR to reprocess the multiplex PCR reads, holding one entry per CDR3 protein. The sample holds hundreds of thousands of distinct CDR3 sequences, approximately 15% seen once. The sequenced sample consisted of blood. These receptor sequences come from a woman younger than 45 with Graves' hyperthyroidism that later progressed to Graves' ophthalmopathy. CDR3s leave out the opening cysteine and the closing phenylalanine or tryptophan.

length	V	J	CDR3
15	TRBV11-1	TRBJ2-4	ASSLDGSRGPKNIQY
11	TRBV7-2	TRBJ1-2	ASSNQGFDGYT
16	TRBV7-9	TRBJ2-3	ASSFDRDGGFSTDTQY
11	TRBV28	TRBJ2-7	ASSLKVPHEQY
16	TRBV7-9	TRBJ2-7	ASSSNKARETPPYEQY
13	TRBV28	TRBJ2-3	ASTTVGGRFVTQY
13	TRBV12-3/TRBV12-4	TRBJ2-2	ASSLSRSYGGELF
13	TRBV28	TRBJ1-2	ASSFRLGSPYGYT
13	TRBV6-2/TRBV6-3	TRBJ2-3	ASSSPPAGPDTQY
11	TRBV24-1	TRBJ1-3	ATSDGSGNTIY
13	TRBV19	TRBJ1-1	ASSTATGTTPEAF
10	TRBV20-1	TRBJ2-7	SAVDVSYEQY
18	TRBV30	TRBJ2-7	AWSVLRASPGTSGNYEQY
14	TRBV7-9	TRBJ1-4	ASSSSTGGAGEKLF
13	TRBV6-5	TRBJ2-3	ASSYARGGTDTQY
14	TRBV28	TRBJ2-7	ASRRPTGWYSNEQY
12	TRBV28	TRBJ2-1	AGGTSGRKDEQF
15	TRBV7-8	TRBJ2-2	ASTSGIGGANTGELF
16	TRBV12-5	TRBJ2-3	ASGLVTGAALYTDTQY
13	TRBV15	TRBJ2-7	ATSRDALGWRGQY
13	TRBV9	TRBJ2-6	ASSVMPYGANVLT
9	TRBV19	TRBJ1-1	ASMANTEAF
12	TRBV11-3	TRBJ1-1	ASSLEPGYTEAS
14	TRBV2	TRBJ2-2	ASSGTSGANTGELF
12	TRBV29-1	TRBJ2-1	SVEGTSSLDEQF
11	TRBV12-3/TRBV12-4	TRBJ1-2	ASSLTADYGYT
12	TRBV5-1	TRBJ1-1	ASRYGTGETEAF
12	TRBV7-9	TRBJ1-2	ASSQGQRNYGYT
10	TRBV28	TRBJ2-1	ASSLSDREQF
12	TRBV9	TRBJ2-5	ASSLAGYQETQY
12	TRBV7-2	TRBJ2-3	ASRRLAGSDTQY
11	TRBV12-5	TRBJ2-1	ASGTGALYEQF
13	TRBV2	TRBJ2-2	ASSESPRVTGELF
14	TRBV7-8	TRBJ2-7	ASSLVLSRELDEQY
16	TRBV4-3	TRBJ1-4	ASSSTPGHIATNEKLF
13	TRBV5-1	TRBJ1-6	ASSLDGGYDSPLH
13	TRBV7-6	TRBJ1-2	ASLAVRDSPYGYT
13	TRBV7-9	TRBJ1-5	ASSTGQGSNQPQH
15	TRBV12-3/TRBV12-4	TRBJ2-3	ASSLSLMALSPDTQY
10	TRBV2	TRBJ2-7	ASKRDLYEQY
14	TRBV9	TRBJ2-7	ASSVASTVGLYEQY
15	TRBV12-3/TRBV12-4	TRBJ2-2	ASSFFPVELTTGELF
13	TRBV20-1	TRBJ2-1	SARGRQGPYNEQF
16	TRBV11-3	TRBJ2-5	ASTLNVLGLAGDETQY
13	TRBV5-1	TRBJ1-4	ASSPLKRSNEKLF
12	TRBV4-1	TRBJ2-5	ASSQDPFQETQY
15	TRBV10-3	TRBJ2-1	AISESPHRVVDNEQF
9	TRBV5-1	TRBJ2-7	ASSSSYDQY
16	TRBV20-1	TRBJ2-1	SARDRNGAGPLYNEQF
12	TRBV27	TRBJ2-2	ASRLAIEIGELF
13	TRBV28	TRBJ2-1	ASRGGGITGDEQF
11	TRBV2	TRBJ2-3	ASSGRAEDTQY
16	TRBV20-1	TRBJ2-3	SAKYSSPGLRSTDTQY
11	TRBV30	TRBJ1-1	AWSATGGTEAF
12	TRBV30	TRBJ1-2	AWSADRDSYGYT